The rows below give T cell receptor beta chains drawn from one sample of a study of CD8 T cells in ankylosing spondylitis. TCRdb analysed the 5' RACE reads with MiXCR anew, one entry per CDR3 protein. The sample consists of 350,000 to 450,000 distinct CDR3 sequences, 20% of them appearing once. The specimen was blood, either unsorted or a sorted T cell fraction (not recorded which). The source is a male donor with ankylosing spondylitis or in good health (not recorded which). Both conserved end residues are part of each CDR3. The D gene is left open where the match is weak. Expanded clones are given a class, and other clones once, few, many or no size at all.

V: TRBV5-6
size: few
J: TRBJ2-7
length: 14
D: TRBD1
DNA: TGTGCCAGCAGCTTCGCGACAGGGGCAGTCGAGCAGTACTTC
CDR3: CASSFATGAVEQYF

V: TRBV19
size: NA
J: TRBJ1-5
length: 15
D: NA
DNA: TGTGCCAGTAGTATCTTGATGGGCCTTAAAGTGGCCCAGCATTTT
CDR3: CASSILMGLKVAQHF

V: TRBV5-6
size: NA
J: TRBJ2-1
length: 14
D: TRBD1
DNA: TGTGCCACCCATGGGACAGGACTCCACAATGAGCAGTTCTTC
CDR3: CATHGTGLHNEQFF

V: TRBV5-6
size: NA
J: TRBJ2-2
length: 17
D: NA
DNA: TGTGCCAGCAGCTTTGCCACGGCAGCCCTCCAACTAGGGGAGCTGTTTTTT
CDR3: CASSFATAALQLGELFF

V: TRBV9
size: few
J: TRBJ2-7
length: 14
D: TRBD2
DNA: TGTGCCAGCAGCCCAGCGGGGGTGTCCTACGAGCAGTACTTC
CDR3: CASSPAGVSYEQYF

V: TRBV2
size: NA
J: TRBJ2-7
length: 14
D: TRBD1
DNA: TGTGCCAGCAAAAACAGGGGAACCCACTACGAGCAGTACTTC
CDR3: CASKNRGTHYEQYF

V: TRBV5-6
size: few
J: TRBJ2-1
length: 17
D: TRBD2
DNA: TGTGCCAGCAGCCCTGGGGGGGGACTAGCTGTGGCTGATGAGCAGTTCTTC
CDR3: CASSPGGGLAVADEQFF

V: TRBV2
size: NA
J: TRBJ2-3
length: 15
D: NA
DNA: TGTGCCAGCAGTACGACGGTAGTTAGCACAGATACGCAGTATTTT
CDR3: CASSTTVVSTDTQYF

V: TRBV6-1
size: NA
J: TRBJ1-2
length: 14
D: NA
DNA: TGTGCCAGCAGTCCGGACAGACGCTACTATGGCTACACCTTC
CDR3: CASSPDRRYYGYTF

V: TRBV7-9
size: many
J: TRBJ2-3
length: 14
D: NA
DNA: TGTGCCAGCAGCTTAGCCTTGGGCACAGATACGCAGTATTTT
CDR3: CASSLALGTDTQYF

V: TRBV12-3/TRBV12-4
size: NA
J: TRBJ2-2
length: 15
D: TRBD1
DNA: TGTGCCAGCACCGCGACAGGGGAAAACACCGGGGAGCTGTTTTTT
CDR3: CASTATGENTGELFF

V: TRBV6-1
size: many
J: TRBJ2-1
length: 17
D: TRBD2
DNA: TGTGCCAGCAGGACATTACTAGCGGGGGGCCAAAACAATGAGCAGTTCTTC
CDR3: CASRTLLAGGQNNEQFF

V: TRBV11-2
size: NA
J: TRBJ2-1
length: 16
D: TRBD2
DNA: TGTGCCAGCAGCCCCCTGGTAGCGGGGGGTGGTAATGAGCAGTTCTTC
CDR3: CASSPLVAGGGNEQFF

V: TRBV29-1
size: few
J: TRBJ2-5
length: 15
D: NA
DNA: TGCAGCGTCCGATACGCTGGGGTTGAGGGAGAGACCCAGTACTTC
CDR3: CSVRYAGVEGETQYF

V: TRBV7-8
size: NA
J: TRBJ2-5
length: 15
D: NA
DNA: TGTGCCAGCAGCTATGCGGGGCAATTCTTAGAGACCCAGTACTTC
CDR3: CASSYAGQFLETQYF

V: TRBV12-3/TRBV12-4
size: many
J: TRBJ2-2
length: 14
D: NA
DNA: TGTGCCAGCAGTTTAGCGGGGAACACCGGGGAGCTGTTTTTT
CDR3: CASSLAGNTGELFF